Following are 3 T cell receptor beta chains from one sample sequenced in a study of T-cell memory formation after mild COVID-19. TCRdb processed the 5' RACE reads anew with MiXCR; each CDR3 protein has one entry. Here the sample spans approximately 300,000 distinct CDR3 sequences, roughly 15% being singletons. What was sequenced was PBMCs or a T cell subset sorted from them (not recorded which). Source of these receptors: a young man who had mild COVID-19 (a few samples of this study predate the infection). Cell type and time point are not known.

V usage is TRBV4-1 and J usage is TRBJ1-5; no definite D call. V shed 0 bases and J shed 0 bases, with 9 bases lying between them. CDR3 size: 16 residues. Germline values: CDR1 MGHRA, CDR2 YSYEKL. CDR3 loop: CASSQEYGVSNQPQHF. Here the CDR3 DNA reads TGCGCCAGCAGCCAAGAGTATGGAGTTAGCAATCAGCCCCAGCATTTT.

Only a few counts were recorded for this clonotype. The chain has TRBV5-1 and TRBJ2-1; D gene uncertain. The germline CDR1 and CDR2 sequences are SGHRS and YFSETQ. V was trimmed by 4 bases and J by 10 bases, leaving 9 bases between them. CDR3 length: 11 amino acids. The CDR3, as DNA: TGCGCCAGCAGCAATAGCTGGGAGCAGTTCTTC. It translates to CASSNSWEQFF.

A few counts support this clonotype. The chain employs TRBV7-3 and TRBJ2-5; D is perhaps TRBD1 (7 bases). Trimming left V 5 bases short and J 5 bases short, with 15 bases between. The CDR3 spans 14 residues. Germline CDR1 reads SGHTA; CDR2 reads FQGTGA. CDR3 bases: TGTGCCAGCAGCGGCGGGACAGCAGGCGAGACCCAGTACTTC. Translation gives CASSGGTAGETQYF.